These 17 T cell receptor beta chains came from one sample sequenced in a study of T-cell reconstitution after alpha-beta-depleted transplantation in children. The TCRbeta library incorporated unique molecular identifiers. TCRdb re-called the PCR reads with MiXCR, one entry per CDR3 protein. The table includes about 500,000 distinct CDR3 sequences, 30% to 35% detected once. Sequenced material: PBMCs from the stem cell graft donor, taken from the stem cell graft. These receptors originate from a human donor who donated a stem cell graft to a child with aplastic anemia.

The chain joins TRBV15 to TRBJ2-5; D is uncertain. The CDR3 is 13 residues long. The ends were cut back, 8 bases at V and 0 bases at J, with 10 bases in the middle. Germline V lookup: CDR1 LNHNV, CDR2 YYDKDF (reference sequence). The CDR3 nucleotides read TGTGCCACCTACGCAGCGCACCAAGAGACCCAGTACTTC. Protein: CATYAAHQETQYF.

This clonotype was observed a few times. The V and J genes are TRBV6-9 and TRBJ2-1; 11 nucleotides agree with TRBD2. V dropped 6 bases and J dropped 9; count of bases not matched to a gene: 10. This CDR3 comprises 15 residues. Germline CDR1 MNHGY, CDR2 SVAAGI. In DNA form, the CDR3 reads TGTGCCAGCAGCTCAGGACTAGCGGGCGGGCCTGAGCAGTTCTTC. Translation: CASSSGLAGGPEQFF.

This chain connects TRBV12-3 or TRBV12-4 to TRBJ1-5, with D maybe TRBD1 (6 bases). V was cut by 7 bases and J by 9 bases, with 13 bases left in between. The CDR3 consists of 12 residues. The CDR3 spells CASNPGQGPQHF. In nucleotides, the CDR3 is TGTGCCAGCAACCCGGGACAAGGGCCCCAGCATTTT.

The CDR3 reads CASIPQVAGGSHEQYV. In DNA, the CDR3 is TGTGCCAGCATCCCACAGGTAGCGGGAGGGAGCCACGAGCAGTACGTC. The rearrangement joins TRBV27 to TRBJ2-7, with 11 nucleotides matching TRBD2. J lost 5 bases, V lost 7 bases, and 13 bases had no gene match. CDR1 and CDR2 (germline): MNHEY, SMNVEV (reference sequence). This CDR3 is 16 amino acids long.

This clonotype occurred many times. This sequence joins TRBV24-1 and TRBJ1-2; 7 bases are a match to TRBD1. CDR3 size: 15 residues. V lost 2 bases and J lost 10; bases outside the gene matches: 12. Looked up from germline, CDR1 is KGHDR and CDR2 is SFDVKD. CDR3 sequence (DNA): TGTGCCACCAGTGATTCGTCCGGACAGGTGGTAGACTACACCTTC. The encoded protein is CATSDSSGQVVDYTF.

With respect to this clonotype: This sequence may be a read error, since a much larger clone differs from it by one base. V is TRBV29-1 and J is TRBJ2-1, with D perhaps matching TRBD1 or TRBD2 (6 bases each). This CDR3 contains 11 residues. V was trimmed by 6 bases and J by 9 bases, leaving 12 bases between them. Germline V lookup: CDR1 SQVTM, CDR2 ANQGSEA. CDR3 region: CSVGGTLEQFF. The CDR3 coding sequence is TGCAGCGTGGGCGGGACACTTGAGCAGTTCTTC.

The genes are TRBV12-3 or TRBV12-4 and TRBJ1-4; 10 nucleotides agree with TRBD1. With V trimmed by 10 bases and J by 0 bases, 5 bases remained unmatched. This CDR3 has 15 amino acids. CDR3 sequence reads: CATGTGVATNEKLFF. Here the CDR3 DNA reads TGTGCCACCGGGACAGGGGTTGCAACTAATGAAAAACTGTTTTTT.

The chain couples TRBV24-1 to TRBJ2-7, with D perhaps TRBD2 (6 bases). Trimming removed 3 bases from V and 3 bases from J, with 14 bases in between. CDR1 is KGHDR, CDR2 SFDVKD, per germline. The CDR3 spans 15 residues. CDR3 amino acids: CATSDGGTLNYEQYF. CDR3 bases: TGTGCCACCAGTGATGGAGGGACCTTAAACTACGAGCAGTACTTC.

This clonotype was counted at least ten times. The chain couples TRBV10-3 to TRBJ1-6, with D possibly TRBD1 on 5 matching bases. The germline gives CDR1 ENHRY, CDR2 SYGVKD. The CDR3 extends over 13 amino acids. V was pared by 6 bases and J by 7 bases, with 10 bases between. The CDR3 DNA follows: TGTGCCATCAGATTGACAGAAAATTCACCCCTCCACTTT. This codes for CAIRLTENSPLHF.

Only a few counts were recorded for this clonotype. The CDR3 loop reads CASSLGGKRNEKLFF. CDR3 nucleotide sequence: TGTGCCAGCAGCTTAGGGGGCAAGCGCAATGAAAAACTGTTTTTT. This chain uses TRBV7-9 with TRBJ1-4; D may be TRBD1 (5 bases). V lost 1 base and J 5 bases, leaving 11 bases between the germline ends. The CDR3 is made up of 15 amino acids. CDR1 is SEHNR and CDR2 is FQNEAQ in the germline V gene (reference sequence).

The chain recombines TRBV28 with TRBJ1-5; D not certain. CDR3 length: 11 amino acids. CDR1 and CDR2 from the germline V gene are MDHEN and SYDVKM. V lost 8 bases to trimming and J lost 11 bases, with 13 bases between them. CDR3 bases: TGTGCCAGCTACGGCGAGGTAGCCCAGCATTTT. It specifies CASYGEVAQHF.

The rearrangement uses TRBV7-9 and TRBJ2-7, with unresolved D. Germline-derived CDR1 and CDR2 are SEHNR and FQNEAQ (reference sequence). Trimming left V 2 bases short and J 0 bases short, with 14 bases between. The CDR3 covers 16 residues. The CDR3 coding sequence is TGTGCCAGCAGCTTATTTTCGGGCGGTACCTCCTACGAGCAGTACTTC. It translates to CASSLFSGGTSYEQYF.

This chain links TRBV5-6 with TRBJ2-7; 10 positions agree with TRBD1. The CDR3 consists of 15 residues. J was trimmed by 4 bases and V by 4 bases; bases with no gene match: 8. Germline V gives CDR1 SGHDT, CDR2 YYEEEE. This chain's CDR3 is CASSAGQGTSYEQYV. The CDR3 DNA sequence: TGTGCCAGCAGCGCGGGACAGGGGACCTCTTACGAGCAGTACGTC.

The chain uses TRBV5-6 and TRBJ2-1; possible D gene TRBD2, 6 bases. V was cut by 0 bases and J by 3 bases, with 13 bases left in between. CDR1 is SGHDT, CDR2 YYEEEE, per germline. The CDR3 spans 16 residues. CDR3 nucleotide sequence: TGTGCCAGCAGCTTGGCCGGCGGGACTGACTACAATGAGCAGTTCTTC. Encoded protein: CASSLAGGTDYNEQFF.

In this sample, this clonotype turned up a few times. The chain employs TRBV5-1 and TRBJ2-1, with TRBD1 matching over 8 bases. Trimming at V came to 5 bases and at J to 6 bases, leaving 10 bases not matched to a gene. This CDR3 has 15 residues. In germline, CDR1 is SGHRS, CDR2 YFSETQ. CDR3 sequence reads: CASRGDRPLINEQFF. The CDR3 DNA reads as TGCGCCAGCAGGGGGGACAGGCCTCTTATCAATGAGCAGTTCTTC.

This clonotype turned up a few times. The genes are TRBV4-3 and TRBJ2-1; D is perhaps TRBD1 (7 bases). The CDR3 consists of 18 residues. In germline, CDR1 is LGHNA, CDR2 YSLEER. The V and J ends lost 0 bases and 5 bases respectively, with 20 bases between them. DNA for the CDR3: TGCGCCAGCAGCCAAGAAGGCCGTCGGGGGACAGCTCACAATGAGCAGTTCTTC. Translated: CASSQEGRRGTAHNEQFF.

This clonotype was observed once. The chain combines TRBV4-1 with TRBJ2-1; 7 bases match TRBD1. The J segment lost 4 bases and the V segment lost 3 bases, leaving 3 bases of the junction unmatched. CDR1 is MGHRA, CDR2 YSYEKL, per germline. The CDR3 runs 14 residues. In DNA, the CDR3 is TGCGCCAGCAGCCATGACAGGGATTACAATGAGCAGTTCTTC. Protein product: CASSHDRDYNEQFF.